One sample yielded the 14 T cell receptor beta chains listed below, sequenced in a study of early T cells in non-severe SARS-CoV-2 infection. TCRdb used MiXCR to reprocess the 5' RACE reads, holding one entry per CDR3 protein. This sample has roughly 56,000 distinct CDR3 sequences, with 8% to 10% found just once. What was sequenced was whole blood. These receptors all come from an adult who was a healthcare worker with PCR-confirmed SARS-CoV-2 infection or an uninfected control (not recorded which).

The chain joins TRBV18 to TRBJ2-1, with TRBD2 identical over 9 bases. CDR1 KGHSH and CDR2 LQKENI come from the germline V gene. The CDR3 contains 15 residues. The J segment lost 4 bases and the V segment lost 2 bases, leaving 3 bases of the junction unmatched. The CDR3 bases are TGTGCCAGCTCACCAATGAGCGGGGGGTACAATGAGCAGTTCTTC. This translates into CASSPMSGGYNEQFF.

Only a few counts were recorded for this clonotype. V gene TRBV3-1 combines with J gene TRBJ2-1; D possibly matches TRBD1 or TRBD2 (5 bases each). CDR3 length: 12 residues. The V gene lost 1 base and the J gene lost 10 bases, with 8 bases spanning the gap. Germline V lookup: CDR1 LGHDT, CDR2 YNNKEL (reference sequence). The CDR3 loop reads CASSQGGGEQFF. The CDR3 nucleotides are TGTGCCAGCAGCCAAGGGGGCGGGGAGCAGTTCTTC.

This chain joins TRBV12-3 or TRBV12-4 and TRBJ2-5; 8 bases are shared with TRBD2. V was pared by 4 bases and J by 1 base, with 5 bases of the junction left unmatched. This CDR3 comprises 15 residues. The CDR3 region is CASSWLAGPQETQYF. The CDR3 DNA reads TGTGCCAGCAGTTGGCTAGCGGGTCCCCAAGAGACCCAGTACTTC.

This rearrangement joins TRBV24-1 to TRBJ2-2, with D perhaps TRBD1 or TRBD2 (5 bases each). This CDR3 is 19 amino acids long. V was trimmed by 0 bases and J by 0 bases, leaving 16 bases between them. The germline V gene encodes CDR1 KGHDR and CDR2 SFDVKD. Here the CDR3 reads CATSDLSDTGPSNTGELFF. The CDR3 DNA reads as TGTGCCACCAGTGATTTGTCCGATACGGGGCCTTCGAACACCGGGGAGCTGTTTTTT.

J is TRBJ1-5 and V is TRBV7-2, with D possibly being TRBD1 (6 bases). Germline CDR1 is SGHTA and CDR2 is FQGNSA. The CDR3 spans 17 residues. Trimming pared 2 bases from V and 0 bases from J, leaving 14 bases between. The CDR3 DNA reads TGTGCCAGCAGCTTAAGGACAGAAACTTATAGCAATCAGCCCCAGCATTTT. Protein product: CASSLRTETYSNQPQHF.

The table lists this clonotype with a few counts. The J gene is TRBJ2-2, the V gene TRBV20-1; TRBD1 aligns across 7 bases. The germline V gene encodes CDR1 DFQATT and CDR2 SNEGSKA (reference sequence). V was pared by 1 base and J by 7 bases, with 9 bases of the junction left unmatched. The CDR3 is 15 residues long. The CDR3 DNA reads as TGCAGTGCTAGAGTTCAGACAGGGCGGCACGGGGAGCTGTTTTTT. Protein: CSARVQTGRHGELFF.

There are many counts of this clonotype. This sequence joins TRBV7-9 and TRBJ1-4; a possible D gene is TRBD1 (5 bases). The CDR3 is 15 residues long. With 5 bases removed from V and 8 bases from J, the gap between germline ends came to 18 bases. CDR1 and CDR2 (germline): SEHNR, FQNEAQ (reference sequence). Here the CDR3 DNA reads TGTGCCAGCAGCGTAAAGGGGACCCCTTGGGAAAAACTGTTTTTT. This sequence encodes CASSVKGTPWEKLFF. The entire variable domain, with the rest obtained from reference TRBV7-9 and TRBJ1-4, is as follows: DTGVSQNPRHKITKRGQNVTFRCDPISEHNRLYWYRQTLGQGPEFLTYFQNEAQLEKSRLLSDRFSAERPKGSFSTLEIQRTEQGDSAMYLCASSVKGTPWEKLFFGSGTQLSVL.

This clonotype was seen many times. V usage is TRBV6-6 and J usage is TRBJ1-5, with TRBD1 matching 9 bases. Trimming cost V 9 bases and J 2 bases; bases outside gene matches: 5. CDR1 and CDR2 (germline): MNHNY, SVGAGI (reference sequence). The CDR3 is 14 amino acids. Here the CDR3 DNA reads TGTGCCAGTAGTGGACAGGGGCGCAATCAGCCCCAGCATTTT. Translating gives CASSGQGRNQPQHF.

This clonotype was recorded a few times. This chain joins TRBV29-1 and TRBJ1-1; D might be TRBD1 (5 bases). CDR3 length: 15 amino acids. V lost 7 bases to trimming and J lost 1 base, with 19 bases between them. The germline V gene has CDR1 SQVTM and CDR2 ANQGSEA. CDR3 region: CSARPLGERNTEAFF. The CDR3 nucleotides are TGCAGCGCCCGCCCGCTGGGGGAAAGGAACACTGAAGCTTTCTTT.

The V gene is TRBV5-1, the J gene TRBJ2-2; 7 bases map to TRBD1. Trimming removed 0 bases from V and 6 bases from J; junction bases left unmatched: 2. CDR3 length equals 14 residues. Germline V gene lookup returns CDR1 SGHRS and CDR2 YFSETQ. This chain's CDR3 is CASSLGQGPGELFF. The DNA for the CDR3 is TGCGCCAGCAGCTTGGGACAGGGACCCGGGGAGCTGTTTTTT.

The rearrangement uses TRBV6-9 and TRBJ2-7; D gene unclear. The germline V and J ends were trimmed by 6 bases and 3 bases, with 0 bases remaining between them. The germline V gene encodes CDR1 MNHGY and CDR2 SVAAGI. This CDR3 is 9 amino acids long. This chain's CDR3 is CASSYEQYV. In nucleotides, the CDR3 is TGTGCCAGCAGCTACGAGCAGTACGTC.

This clonotype was observed many times. This chain joins TRBV6-5 and TRBJ2-5; no clear D gene. This CDR3 has 15 residues. Germline CDR1 MNHEY, CDR2 SVGAGI. Deletions cut 2 bases from V and 2 bases from J, with 12 bases between. Written as DNA, the CDR3 is TGTGCCAGCAGTTACGGGTCCTCCGGGCAAGAGACCCAGTACTTC. Protein product: CASSYGSSGQETQYF.

This clonotype was detected ten times or more. J is TRBJ2-4 and V is TRBV20-1, with D perhaps given as TRBD1 or TRBD2 (5 bases each). Between the trimmed V and J ends, which lost 5 bases and 0 bases, there was a span of 14 bases. The CDR3 sequence is 15 residues long. Germline V gene data show CDR1 as DFQATT and CDR2 as SNEGSKA (reference sequence). The CDR3 DNA follows: TGCAGTGCTGGGGGAAAGACCGTAGCCAAAAACATTCAGTACTTC. This sequence encodes CSAGGKTVAKNIQYF.

This clonotype was seen repeatedly, ten times or more. The chain links TRBV7-3 to TRBJ2-5, with 8 bases lining up with TRBD1. This CDR3 has 15 amino acids. Trimming at V came to 5 bases and at J to 4 bases, leaving 9 bases not matched to a gene. Germline-derived CDR1 and CDR2 are SGHTA and FQGTGA. The chain's CDR3 is CASSRTGSMGETQYF. CDR3 sequence (DNA): TGTGCCAGCAGCAGGACAGGGTCGATGGGAGAGACCCAGTACTTC.